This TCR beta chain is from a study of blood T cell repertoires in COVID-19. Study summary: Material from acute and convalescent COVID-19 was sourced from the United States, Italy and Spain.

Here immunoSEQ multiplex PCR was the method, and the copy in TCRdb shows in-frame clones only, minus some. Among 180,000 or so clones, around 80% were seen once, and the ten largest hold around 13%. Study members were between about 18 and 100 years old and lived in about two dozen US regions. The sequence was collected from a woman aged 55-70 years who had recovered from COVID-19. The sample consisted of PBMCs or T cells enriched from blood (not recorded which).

The CDR3 spells CASSVGRAGLGGYTF. Here the CDR3 DNA reads TGTGCCAGCAGCGTCGGTAGGGCCGGACTCGGTGGCTACACCTTC. The rearrangement links TRBV9 to TRBJ1-2, with unresolved D. V lost 2 bases to trimming and J lost 7 bases, with 18 bases between them. The CDR3 runs 15 residues. The V gene's germline CDR1 is SGDLS and CDR2 YYNGEE.